These 32 T cell receptor beta chains originate from one sample sequenced in a study of cytomegalovirus exposure and HLA in healthy donors. The primer mix had 60 Vbeta and 13 Jbeta primers. TCRdb's copy holds only in-frame clones and misses some; the assay was immunoSEQ multiplex PCR. The table has roughly 50,000 clones, less than 85% seen once; the top ten hold about 7%. Sequencing was performed on PBMCs. The receptors stem from a young man in good health and CMV-seropositive.

This clone was counted a few times. The rearrangement joins TRBV2 to TRBJ1-1; D is unresolved. The V end was cut by 6 bases, the J end by 4 bases, with 9 bases between. Germline-derived CDR1 and CDR2 are SNHLY and FYNNEI. The CDR3 sequence is 12 residues long. CDR3 loop: CASSRGSTEAFF. Written as DNA, the CDR3 is TGTGCCAGCAGCCGGGGTAGCACTGAAGCTTTCTTT.

This clone was picked up a small number of times. The chain uses TRBV27 and TRBJ1-5; perhaps TRBD1 as D (5 bases). With 3 bases removed from V and 7 bases from J, the gap between germline ends came to 16 bases. The CDR3 has 15 amino acids. CDR1 MNHEY and CDR2 SMNVEV come from the germline V gene (reference sequence). CDR3 sequence (DNA): TGTGCCAGCAGTTTGACGGCAGGGCTCGGGCAGCCCCAGCATTTT. Translated, it gives CASSLTAGLGQPQHF.

J is TRBJ2-1 and V is TRBV13; 10 nucleotides align to TRBD2. J lost 3 bases, V lost 4 bases, and 6 bases had no gene match. The CDR3 runs 16 residues. Germline V gene sequence: CDR1 PRHDT, CDR2 FYEKMQ (reference sequence). The DNA for the CDR3 is TGTGCCAGCAGCTCCCCCCTAGCGGGGGACTACAATGAGCAGTTCTTC. Translated, it gives CASSSPLAGDYNEQFF.

This chain uses TRBV5-1 with TRBJ2-5, with a weak D call TRBD1 (6 bases). The CDR3 has 13 residues. Germline V gene data show CDR1 as SGHRS and CDR2 as YFSETQ. The ends were cut back, 3 bases at V and 3 bases at J, with 9 bases in the middle. The CDR3 bases are TGCGCCAGCAGCTCTTACAGGGAAGAGACCCAGTACTTC. It specifies CASSSYREETQYF.

The DNA of the CDR3 is TGTGCCAGCAGTAGGCGGTCCGTGGGCACTGAAGCTTTCTTT. Residues: CASSRRSVGTEAFF. The chain recombines TRBV28 with TRBJ1-1, with D unclear. CDR3 length equals 14 residues. Trimming took off 5 bases at V and 4 bases at J, with 14 bases between the two ends. Germline CDR1 and CDR2: MDHEN and SYDVKM.

The chain joins TRBV9 to TRBJ1-2, with unresolved D. Germline V gene sequence: CDR1 SGDLS, CDR2 YYNGEE. CDR3 length equals 14 residues. V dropped 4 bases and J dropped 4 bases, with 14 bases sitting between them. The CDR3, as DNA: TGTGCCAGCAGCAGGCAGGTGGAGGGCTATGGCTACACCTTC. Protein product: CASSRQVEGYGYTF.

This chain connects TRBV19 to TRBJ2-3, with D perhaps TRBD2 (5 bases). Germline CDR1 is LNHDA and CDR2 is SQIVND (reference sequence). V was clipped by 1 base and J by 6 bases, with 5 bases between them. The CDR3 runs to 12 residues. This chain's CDR3 is CASSIGRDTQYF. In nucleotides, the CDR3 is TGTGCCAGTAGTATAGGGAGGGATACGCAGTATTTT. The variable domain in full, with the rest retrieved from reference TRBV19 and TRBJ2-3, is DGGITQSPKYLFRKEGQNVTLSCEQNLNHDAMYWYRQDPGQGLRLIYYSQIVNDFQKGDIAEGYSVSREKKESFPLTVTSAQKNPTAFYLCASSIGRDTQYFGPGTRLTVL.

CDR3 DNA: TGTGCCAGCCGTCCGGGACAGTTAATTAGCACAGATACGCAGTATTTT. It is translated as CASRPGQLISTDTQYF. The chain carries TRBV27 and TRBJ2-3, with 7 nucleotides matching TRBD1. The CDR3 runs to 16 residues. Germline CDR1 and CDR2: MNHEY and SMNVEV (reference sequence). J gave up 0 bases and V 8 bases, and 11 bases lay outside the gene matches.

This chain uses TRBV4-3 with TRBJ2-7, with D hard to call. The CDR3 consists of 13 residues. Germline CDR1 and CDR2: LGHNA and YSLEER. The V end was cut by 0 bases, the J end by 4 bases, with 7 bases between. CDR3 sequence (DNA): TGCGCCAGCAGCCAAGATTTATTTTACGAGCAGTACTTC. It translates to CASSQDLFYEQYF.

The V gene is TRBV11-3, the J gene TRBJ2-7; tentative D call: TRBD1 (6 bases). CDR1 is SGHNT and CDR2 is YENEEA in the germline V gene. The V and J ends lost 5 bases and 1 base respectively, with 12 bases between them. The CDR3 is made up of 14 amino acids. CDR3 sequence: CASSPYGTSYEQYF. The CDR3 DNA follows: TGTGCCAGCAGCCCGTACGGGACATCCTACGAGCAGTACTTC. The whole variable domain, filled in from reference TRBV11-3 and TRBJ2-7, reads EAGVVQSPRYKIIEKKQPVAFWCNPISGHNTLYWYLQNLGQGPELLIRYENEEAVDDSQLPKDRFSAERLKGVDSTLKIQPAELGDSAVYLCASSPYGTSYEQYFGPGTRLTVT.

The chain is built from TRBV29-1 and TRBJ2-7, with D possibly matching TRBD1 (5 bases). Trimming took off 7 bases at V and 6 bases at J, with 22 bases between the two ends. CDR3 length: 14 amino acids. The germline gives CDR1 SQVTM, CDR2 ANQGSEA. The CDR3 bases are TGCAGCGCCGGCCCCGCAGGGTACAACGGCGAGCAGTACTTC. Protein product: CSAGPAGYNGEQYF.

V usage is TRBV11-2 and J usage is TRBJ2-1; 7 bases map to TRBD2. CDR1 and CDR2 from the germline V gene are SGHAT and FQNNGV. The CDR3 totals 19 residues. V was pared by 4 bases and J by 0 bases, with 15 bases of the junction left unmatched. The CDR3: CASSSWWAGDPASYNEQFF. The DNA for the CDR3 is TGTGCCAGCAGCTCCTGGTGGGCGGGAGATCCTGCCTCCTACAATGAGCAGTTCTTC.

This sequence joins TRBV6-6 and TRBJ2-1; a possible D gene is TRBD2 (6 bases). Between the trimmed V and J ends, which lost 5 bases and 3 bases, there was a span of 14 bases. Germline CDR1 MNHNY, CDR2 SVGAGI (reference sequence). The CDR3 sequence is 15 residues long. The CDR3 here is CASSTRGMGYNEQFF. The DNA for the CDR3 is TGTGCCAGCAGTACCCGGGGGATGGGCTACAATGAGCAGTTCTTC.

This chain uses TRBV2 with TRBJ1-1; maybe TRBD1 (6 bases). Germline-derived CDR1 and CDR2 are SNHLY and FYNNEI. V was clipped by 3 bases and J by 2 bases, with 7 bases between them. The CDR3 sequence is 13 residues long. The CDR3 bases are TGTGCCAGCAGTGACAGGGGTAACACTGAAGCTTTCTTT. It yields the protein CASSDRGNTEAFF.

CDR3 in amino acids: CASSESRPPGEQYF. As DNA, the CDR3 is TGTGCCAGCAGTGAGAGTCGGCCCCCAGGGGAGCAGTACTTC. The rearrangement links TRBV2 to TRBJ2-7; a possible D gene is TRBD1 (5 bases). Per the germline V gene, CDR1 is SNHLY and CDR2 is FYNNEI. V dropped 3 bases and J dropped 7 bases, with 16 bases sitting between them. The CDR3 contains 14 residues.

The chain joins TRBV5-1 to TRBJ2-5; 8 positions match TRBD2. CDR1 SGHRS and CDR2 YFSETQ come from the germline V gene. This CDR3 is built from 13 residues. Trimming removed 4 bases from V and 3 bases from J; junction bases left unmatched: 2. CDR3 sequence: CASSTAGEETQYF. The CDR3 nucleotides are TGCGCCAGCAGCACAGCGGGGGAAGAGACCCAGTACTTC.

The genes are TRBV7-3 and TRBJ1-6; 7 bases map to TRBD1. J was trimmed by 7 bases and V by 5 bases; bases with no gene match: 5. In germline, CDR1 is SGHTA, CDR2 FQGTGA. This CDR3 is built from 14 residues. This chain's CDR3 is CASSRGTDNSPLHF. CDR3 DNA: TGTGCCAGCAGCCGCGGGACAGACAATTCACCCCTCCACTTT.

This chain links TRBV5-1 with TRBJ2-5; D may be TRBD1 (6 bases). The germline V gene encodes CDR1 SGHRS and CDR2 YFSETQ. Deletions cut 4 bases from V and 5 bases from J, with 18 bases between. The CDR3 length is 15 residues. The CDR3 reads CASSPTWGLRETQYF. The DNA for the CDR3 is TGCGCCAGCAGCCCAACCTGGGGGCTCAGGGAGACCCAGTACTTC.

In its sample, this clone was seen a few times. The rearrangement uses TRBV6-1 and TRBJ1-2; TRBD1 agrees at 7 bases. Germline-derived CDR1 and CDR2 are MNHNS and SASEGT. The trim removed 6 bases at V and 4 bases at J, leaving 5 bases unmatched. This CDR3 has 13 residues. CDR3 nucleotides: TGTGCCAGCAGGGAAACAGGGGCCTATGGCTACACCTTC. Amino acids: CASRETGAYGYTF.

The chain uses TRBV15 and TRBJ2-7; TRBD1 aligns across 9 bases. J lost 2 bases, V lost 6 bases, and 5 bases had no gene match. The CDR3 covers 14 residues. Looked up from germline, CDR1 is LNHNV and CDR2 is YYDKDF (reference sequence). The CDR3 sequence: CATRTGTGTYEQYF. The CDR3 bases are TGTGCCACCAGAACCGGGACAGGGACCTACGAGCAGTACTTC.

V and J are TRBV14 and TRBJ1-1, with D perhaps matching TRBD1 (5 bases). V lost 0 bases, J lost 4 bases, and 15 bases lay in between. The V gene's germline CDR1 is SGHDN and CDR2 FVKESK. The CDR3 is made up of 16 amino acids. The CDR3 reads CASSQDRGDLGTEAFF. The CDR3, as DNA: TGTGCCAGCAGCCAAGATCGGGGGGACCTGGGCACTGAAGCTTTCTTT. The full variable domain, completed using reference TRBV14 and TRBJ1-1, is EAGVTQFPSHSVIEKGQTVTLRCDPISGHDNLYWYRRVMGKEIKFLLHFVKESKQDESGMPNNRFLAERTGGTYSTLKVQPAELEDSGVYFCASSQDRGDLGTEAFFGQGTRLTVV.

This rearrangement joins TRBV10-3 to TRBJ2-1; possibly TRBD1 for D (5 bases). CDR1 and CDR2 (germline): ENHRY, SYGVKD. This CDR3 region has 11 residues. Between the trimmed V and J ends, which lost 7 bases and 9 bases, there was a span of 10 bases. The CDR3 DNA reads as TGTGCCATCATGCAGGGTCTTGAGCAGTTCTTC. Translation: CAIMQGLEQFF.

This clone was counted a few times. The chain couples TRBV30 to TRBJ1-4; 7 nucleotides agree with TRBD1. Germline loops: CDR1 GTSNPN, CDR2 SVGIG (reference sequence). The CDR3 runs 13 residues. Germline trimming cut 8 bases from V and 7 bases from J; bases unmatched to any gene: 10. The CDR3 spells CALLRGRGEKLFF. Here the CDR3 DNA reads TGTGCCCTATTGAGGGGGCGAGGTGAAAAACTGTTTTTT.

The gene calls are TRBV7-2 and TRBJ2-1; 7 bases match TRBD2. V shed 7 bases, J shed 3 bases, and the junction held 6 bases outside the gene matches. The CDR3 spans 14 residues. Per the germline V gene, CDR1 is SGHTA and CDR2 is FQGNSA. This CDR3 reads CASTGGPSYNEQFF. The CDR3 DNA sequence: TGTGCCAGCACGGGGGGTCCCAGCTACAATGAGCAGTTCTTC.

The chain has TRBV25-1 and TRBJ2-3; tentative D call: TRBD1 (6 bases). The V and J ends lost 8 bases and 3 bases respectively, with 15 bases between them. The CDR3 has 14 amino acids. Looked up from germline, CDR1 is MGHDK and CDR2 is SYGVNS. The CDR3 nucleotides read TGTGCCAGCTCTGGAACAGGGTCAACAGATACGCAGTATTTT. Translated: CASSGTGSTDTQYF.

The chain is built from TRBV4-2 and TRBJ1-2, with D tentatively TRBD1 (6 bases). Trimming left V 4 bases short and J 4 bases short, with 16 bases between. Germline assignment: CDR1 LGHNA and CDR2 YNFKEQ. CDR3 length equals 15 residues. CDR3 in DNA: TGTGCCAGCAGCCCCAACAGGGCCGAACGCTATGGCTACACCTTC. It codes for CASSPNRAERYGYTF.

This clone was counted once. This chain links TRBV6-6 with TRBJ2-7; D is perhaps TRBD1 (6 bases). This CDR3 is 14 amino acids long. CDR1 and CDR2 from the germline V gene are MNHNY and SVGAGI (reference sequence). V dropped 7 bases and J dropped 0 bases, with 13 bases sitting between them. CDR3 coding DNA: TGTGCCAGCAACCAACAGGGACCCTCCTACGAGCAGTACTTC. It specifies CASNQQGPSYEQYF.

The genes are TRBV7-2 and TRBJ2-7; 11 bases map to TRBD1. CDR3 length: 15 residues. Losses at the gene ends were 5 bases for V and 6 bases for J; bases not matched to a gene: 9. Germline V lookup: CDR1 SGHTA, CDR2 FQGNSA. DNA of the CDR3: TGTGCCAGCAGCGATAGGACAGGGGGCTTGCGCGAGCAGTACTTC. Its protein product is CASSDRTGGLREQYF.

The chain has TRBV2 and TRBJ2-7; the D gene is possibly TRBD1 (6 bases). The V end lost 10 bases, the J end lost 1 base, and 11 bases lay between the germline ends. CDR3 length: 12 amino acids. Germline V CDR1 and CDR2: SNHLY, FYNNEI. The CDR3 nucleotides read TGTGCCATCAGAGGGACATCCTACGAGCAGTACTTC. It translates to CAIRGTSYEQYF.

The V and J genes are TRBV7-8 and TRBJ1-1; D gene unclear. Trimming took off 5 bases at V and 7 bases at J, with 14 bases between the two ends. The germline V gene has CDR1 SGHVS and CDR2 FQNEAQ. The CDR3 length is 13 residues. The CDR3 DNA reads as TGTGCCAGCAGCAAAGGTCCAGCGGGTGAAGCTTTCTTT. Its translation: CASSKGPAGEAFF.

The gene calls are TRBV2 and TRBJ1-3; perhaps TRBD1 as D (5 bases). Germline CDR1 reads SNHLY; CDR2 reads FYNNEI. The CDR3 is 13 amino acids. Between the trimmed V and J ends, which lost 8 bases and 1 base, there was a span of 9 bases. CDR3 sequence reads: CASQRGSGNTIYF. The CDR3 nucleotides are TGTGCCAGCCAAAGGGGTTCTGGAAACACCATATATTTT.

This clone occurred a few times. The rearrangement joins TRBV18 to TRBJ1-1; TRBD1 is a possible D gene (5 bases). Trimming removed 1 base from V and 1 base from J, with 10 bases in between. Germline-derived CDR1 and CDR2 are KGHSH and LQKENI. There are 15 residues in the CDR3. CDR3 nucleotides: TGTGCCAGCTCACCACTCCAGGGTGGGAACACTGAAGCTTTCTTT. Its protein is CASSPLQGGNTEAFF.